The T cell receptor (beta chain) described here comes from a study of blood T cell repertoires in COVID-19. Profiling relied on immunoSEQ multiplex PCR, and the TCRdb table lists in-frame clones only, not all of them. The sample has roughly 91,000 clones, approximately 76% seen once; the top ten hold around 7%. V lost 0 bases and J lost 4; bases outside the gene matches: 1. The CDR3 length is 14 residues. CDR1 is ENHRY and CDR2 is SYGVKD in the germline V gene. The sample taken for sequencing was peripheral blood. This TCR came from a man in his 70s with acute or convalescent COVID-19. This chain connects TRBV10-3 to TRBJ1-1; 8 nucleotides line up with TRBD1. In DNA, the CDR3 is TGTGCCATCAGTGAGTCGACAGGGGCCACTGAAGCTTTCTTT. Its translation is CAISESTGATEAFF.